This TCR beta chain was sequenced during a study of T cells after yellow fever vaccination. A remark on this clonotype: Antigen: not known.

The study's findings and limits: Few clonotypes appeared in both CD4 and CD8 compartments. Detected again after the booster were most primary-vaccination clones, at 95% to 97% CD4 and about 89% CD8. It was a weaker secondary response, yet one that peaked faster, at day 5 versus 15.

In germline, CDR1 is SGHRS, CDR2 YFSETQ. The CDR3 covers 17 residues. The V gene end was trimmed by 0 bases and the J gene end by 7 bases; junction bases not matched to a gene: 8. They built TCR cDNA with 5'RACE template switching, a step that put in a universal primer site and UMIs. TCRdb fed the 5' RACE reads into MiXCR, producing one record per CDR3 protein. The sample yields 620,000 or so distinct CDR3 sequences, about 15% seen once. The sequence derives from a young man who received the YFV17D yellow fever vaccine. Here the sequenced sample was PBMCs, taken less than 6 days after the first yellow fever vaccination. This chain uses TRBV5-1 with TRBJ1-6, with 9 bases identical to TRBD1. The CDR3 protein is CASSLGQGGYGNSPLHF. The CDR3 DNA follows: TGCGCCAGCAGCTTGGGACAGGGGGGTTACGGAAATTCACCCCTCCACTTT.